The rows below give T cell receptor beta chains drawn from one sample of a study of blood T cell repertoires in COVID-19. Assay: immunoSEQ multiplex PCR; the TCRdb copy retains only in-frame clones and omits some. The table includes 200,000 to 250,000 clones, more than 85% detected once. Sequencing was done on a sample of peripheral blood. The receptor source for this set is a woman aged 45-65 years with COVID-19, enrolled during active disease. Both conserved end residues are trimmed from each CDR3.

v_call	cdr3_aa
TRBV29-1	SVEDSFGGYT
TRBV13	ASSGGVSSYNEQF
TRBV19	ASRSGTGYSNQPQH
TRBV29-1	SAGSRGQETQY
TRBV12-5	ASGLNRVSYGYT
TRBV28	ASSSGGRWAEAF
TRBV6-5	ASSTGGGYT
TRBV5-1	ASSPTSGSDEQY
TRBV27	ASSSLTGMGHNEQF
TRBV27	ASSSTDRVVRGYT
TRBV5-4	ASSWTGSYEQY
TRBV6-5	ASRTTGAYGYT
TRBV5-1	ASSPEASTDTQY
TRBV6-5	ASRTGAKNIQY
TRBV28	ASSPRSGGGILNIQY
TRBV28	ATQGSSDSPLH
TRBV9	ASSVVVESDTQY
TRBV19	ASSTSLRGKLF
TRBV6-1	ASSEWLTAGDTQY
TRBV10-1	ASSESGKRYTEAF
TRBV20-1	SASPRVGIMNTEAF
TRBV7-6	ASSLVGGTTGELF
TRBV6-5	ASSSQTGGWNKPQH
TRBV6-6	ASSFGQTNTGELF
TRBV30	ACQTGDTEAF
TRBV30	AWSRPPRGARNSPLH
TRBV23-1	ASSRLLTGAANNEQF
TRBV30	AFGQGSGSPLH
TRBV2	ASTLLRATGELF
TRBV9	ASGLTDSYGYT
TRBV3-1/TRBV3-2	ASSPPERQGAAGYT
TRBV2	ARAGTGSPLH
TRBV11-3	ASSFGQTGYT
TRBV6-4	ASSVGGGVADTQY
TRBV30	AWSARRSSGNTIY
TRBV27	ASSLGANTEAF
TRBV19	ASSPRGQNTEAF
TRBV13	ASSAEGTSGTDTQY
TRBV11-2	ASRQWGENEQF
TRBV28	ASSSRDRETDTQY
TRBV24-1	ATSDYTGQGYNEQF